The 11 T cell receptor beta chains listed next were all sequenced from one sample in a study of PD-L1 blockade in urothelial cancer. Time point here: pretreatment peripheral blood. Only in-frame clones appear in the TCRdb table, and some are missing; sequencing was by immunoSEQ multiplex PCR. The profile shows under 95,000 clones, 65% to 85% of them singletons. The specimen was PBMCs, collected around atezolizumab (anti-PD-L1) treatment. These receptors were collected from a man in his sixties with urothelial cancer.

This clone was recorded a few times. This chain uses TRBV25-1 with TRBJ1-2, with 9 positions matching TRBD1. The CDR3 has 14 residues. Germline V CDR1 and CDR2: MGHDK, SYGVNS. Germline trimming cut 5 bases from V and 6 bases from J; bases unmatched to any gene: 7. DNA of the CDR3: TGTGCCAGCAGTCCCCGGGACAGGGTTAATGGCTACACCTTC. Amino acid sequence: CASSPRDRVNGYTF.

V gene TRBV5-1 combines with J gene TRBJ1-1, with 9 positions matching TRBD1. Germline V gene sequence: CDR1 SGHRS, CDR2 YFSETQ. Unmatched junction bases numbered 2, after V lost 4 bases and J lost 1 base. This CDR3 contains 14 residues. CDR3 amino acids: CASSKGQGNTEAFF. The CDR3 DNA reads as TGCGCCAGCAGCAAGGGACAGGGGAACACTGAAGCTTTCTTT. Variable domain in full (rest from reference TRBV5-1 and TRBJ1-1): KAGVTQTPRYLIKTRGQQVTLSCSPISGHRSVSWYQQTPGQGLQFLFEYFSETQRNKGNFPGRFSGRQFSNSRSEMNVSTLELGDSALYLCASSKGQGNTEAFFGQGTRLTVV.

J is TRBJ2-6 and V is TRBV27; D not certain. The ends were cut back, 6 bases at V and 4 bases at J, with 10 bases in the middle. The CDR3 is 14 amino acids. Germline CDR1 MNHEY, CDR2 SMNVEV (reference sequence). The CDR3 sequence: CASSPNRGANVLTF. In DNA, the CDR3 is TGTGCCAGCAGCCCTAATAGAGGGGCCAACGTCCTGACTTTC. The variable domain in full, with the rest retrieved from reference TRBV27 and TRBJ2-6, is EAQVTQNPRYLITVTGKKLTVTCSQNMNHEYMSWYRQDPGLGLRQIYYSMNVEVTDKGDVPEGYKVSRKEKRNFPLILESPSPNQTSLYFCASSPNRGANVLTFGAGSRLTVL.

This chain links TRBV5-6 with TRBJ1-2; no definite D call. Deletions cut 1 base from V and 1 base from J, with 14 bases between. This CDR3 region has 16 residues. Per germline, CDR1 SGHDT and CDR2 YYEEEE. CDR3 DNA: TGTGCCAGCAGCTTGCGGGTGGTCATAATTAACTATGGCTACACCTTC. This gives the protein CASSLRVVIINYGYTF.

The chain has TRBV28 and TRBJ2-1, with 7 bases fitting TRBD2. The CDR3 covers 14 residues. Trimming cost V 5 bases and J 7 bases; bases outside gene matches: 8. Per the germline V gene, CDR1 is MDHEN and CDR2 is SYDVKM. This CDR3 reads CASSLGGSKNEQFF. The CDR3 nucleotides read TGTGCCAGCAGTCTGGGCGGGAGTAAGAATGAGCAGTTCTTC.

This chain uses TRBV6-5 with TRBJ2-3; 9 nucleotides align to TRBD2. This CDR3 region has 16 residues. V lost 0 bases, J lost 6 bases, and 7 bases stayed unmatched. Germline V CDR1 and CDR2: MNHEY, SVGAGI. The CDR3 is CASSYSGGGAGDTQYF. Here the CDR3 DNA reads TGTGCCAGCAGTTACTCGGGCGGGGGGGCCGGGGATACGCAGTATTTT.

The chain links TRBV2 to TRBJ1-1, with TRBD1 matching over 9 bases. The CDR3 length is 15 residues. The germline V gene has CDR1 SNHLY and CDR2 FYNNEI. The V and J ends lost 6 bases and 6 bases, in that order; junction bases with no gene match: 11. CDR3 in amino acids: CASSADRGVRSEAFF. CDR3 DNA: TGTGCCAGCAGCGCGGACAGGGGAGTAAGGTCTGAAGCTTTCTTT. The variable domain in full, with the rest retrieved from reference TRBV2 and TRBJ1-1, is EPEVTQTPSHQVTQMGQEVILRCVPISNHLYFYWYRQILGQKVEFLVSFYNNEISEKSEIFDDQFSVERPDGSNFTLKIRSTKLEDSAMYFCASSADRGVRSEAFFGQGTRLTVV.

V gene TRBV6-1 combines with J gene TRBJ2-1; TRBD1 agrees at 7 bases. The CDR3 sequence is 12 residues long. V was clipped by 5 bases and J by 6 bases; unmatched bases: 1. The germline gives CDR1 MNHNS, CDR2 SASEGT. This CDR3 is CASSRDSNEQFF. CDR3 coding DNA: TGTGCCAGCAGTCGGGACAGCAATGAGCAGTTCTTC.

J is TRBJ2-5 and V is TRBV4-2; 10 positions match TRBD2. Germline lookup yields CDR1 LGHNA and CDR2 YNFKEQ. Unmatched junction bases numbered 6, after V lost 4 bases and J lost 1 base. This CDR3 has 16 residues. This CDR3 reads CASSRKGTSVQETQYF. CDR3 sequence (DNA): TGTGCCAGCAGCCGGAAAGGGACTAGCGTCCAAGAGACCCAGTACTTC.

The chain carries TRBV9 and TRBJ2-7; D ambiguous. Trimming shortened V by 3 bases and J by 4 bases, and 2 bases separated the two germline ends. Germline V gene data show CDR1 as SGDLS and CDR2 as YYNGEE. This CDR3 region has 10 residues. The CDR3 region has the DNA TGTGCCAGCAGCGCTTACGAGCAGTACTTC. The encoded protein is CASSAYEQYF.

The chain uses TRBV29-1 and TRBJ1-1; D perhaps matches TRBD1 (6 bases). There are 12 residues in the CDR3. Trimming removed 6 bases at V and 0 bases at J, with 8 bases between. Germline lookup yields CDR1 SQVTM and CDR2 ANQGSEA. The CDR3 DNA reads TGCAGCGTAGGGACATTGAACACTGAAGCTTTCTTT. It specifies CSVGTLNTEAFF.